These T cell receptor beta chains were read from a single sample in a study of cytomegalovirus exposure and HLA in healthy donors. Profiling relied on immunoSEQ multiplex PCR, and the TCRdb table lists in-frame clones only, not all of them. Of 200,000 or so clones listed, around four fifths are singletons. The sample consisted of PBMCs. The receptors were sampled from a male donor in good health and CMV-seronegative. CDR3s include the opening cysteine and the closing phenylalanine or tryptophan. The order of the fields is CDR3 DNA, CDR3 protein, J gene, CDR3 length, clone size, D gene, V gene. D genes are given only for firm matches. The size of a clone is reported for some rows only, either as once, few or many, or as a class for expanded clones.

CDR3 DNA: TGTGCCTGGAGGGCCGATTCACTAGCGGGAGTAAATGAGACCCAGTACTTC
CDR3 protein: CAWRADSLAGVNETQYF
J gene: TRBJ2-5
CDR3 length: 17
clone size: -
D gene: TRBD2
V gene: TRBV30

CDR3 DNA: TGTGCCAGCAGCTCAGGAGGAAAGAATGAGCAGTTCTTC
CDR3 protein: CASSSGGKNEQFF
J gene: TRBJ2-1
CDR3 length: 13
clone size: -
D gene: -
V gene: TRBV11-2

CDR3 DNA: TGTGCCAGCAGTTACGCGGGAGGGCCGGCGGAGACCCAGTACTTC
CDR3 protein: CASSYAGGPAETQYF
J gene: TRBJ2-5
CDR3 length: 15
clone size: -
D gene: TRBD2
V gene: TRBV6-5

CDR3 DNA: TGTGCCAGCAGTTTCAGGGGGGTGGAAAAACTGTTTTTT
CDR3 protein: CASSFRGVEKLFF
J gene: TRBJ1-4
CDR3 length: 13
clone size: -
D gene: TRBD1
V gene: TRBV27

CDR3 DNA: TGTGCCAGCTCATCGCTGACAGGGGCAAGAAGCTCTGGGGCCAACGTCCTGACTTTC
CDR3 protein: CASSSLTGARSSGANVLTF
J gene: TRBJ2-6
CDR3 length: 19
clone size: -
D gene: TRBD1
V gene: TRBV18

CDR3 DNA: TGTGCCAGCAGTTTAGTCCGCAACGGGGTAGAGACCCAGTACTTC
CDR3 protein: CASSLVRNGVETQYF
J gene: TRBJ2-5
CDR3 length: 15
clone size: -
D gene: -
V gene: TRBV27

CDR3 DNA: TGTGCCAGCAGTTTATCGCGCACCGGGGAGCTGTTTTTT
CDR3 protein: CASSLSRTGELFF
J gene: TRBJ2-2
CDR3 length: 13
clone size: -
D gene: -
V gene: TRBV27

CDR3 DNA: TGTGCCAGCAGTTTCCTGACTAGCGTGGGGACCCAGTACTTC
CDR3 protein: CASSFLTSVGTQYF
J gene: TRBJ2-5
CDR3 length: 14
clone size: few
D gene: TRBD2
V gene: TRBV28

CDR3 DNA: TGCGCCAGCAGAGCCCGGGAGGGAGGGACAGATACGCAGTATTTT
CDR3 protein: CASRAREGGTDTQYF
J gene: TRBJ2-3
CDR3 length: 15
clone size: few
D gene: TRBD2
V gene: TRBV5-1

CDR3 DNA: TGTGCCAGCTCACCATCAGGGAGGGCCTACGAGCAGTACTTC
CDR3 protein: CASSPSGRAYEQYF
J gene: TRBJ2-7
CDR3 length: 14
clone size: -
D gene: TRBD2
V gene: TRBV18

CDR3 DNA: TGCAGCGTCCAGGACGGCGGGGAAAAACTGTTTTTT
CDR3 protein: CSVQDGGEKLFF
J gene: TRBJ1-4
CDR3 length: 12
clone size: few
D gene: -
V gene: TRBV29-1

CDR3 DNA: TGTGCCAGCAGCTACGCCCGACTAGCGGGAAGAGAGCAGTACTTC
CDR3 protein: CASSYARLAGREQYF
J gene: TRBJ2-7
CDR3 length: 15
clone size: -
D gene: TRBD2
V gene: TRBV7-3

CDR3 DNA: TGTGCCAGCAGCGTAGATCCCGCTAGGGAGCAGTACTTC
CDR3 protein: CASSVDPAREQYF
J gene: TRBJ2-7
CDR3 length: 13
clone size: -
D gene: -
V gene: TRBV9

CDR3 DNA: TGTGCCTGGAGCGGAGGGTCCTTGGGGCGAGAGACCCAGTACTTC
CDR3 protein: CAWSGGSLGRETQYF
J gene: TRBJ2-5
CDR3 length: 15
clone size: -
D gene: -
V gene: TRBV30

CDR3 DNA: TGCGCCAGCAGCTTAGGTTTTAGCGGGAGCTACGAGCAGTACTTC
CDR3 protein: CASSLGFSGSYEQYF
J gene: TRBJ2-7
CDR3 length: 15
clone size: -
D gene: TRBD2
V gene: TRBV5-1

CDR3 DNA: TGTGCCAGCGGTCAGGGGTCTTCCTACGAGCAGTACTTC
CDR3 protein: CASGQGSSYEQYF
J gene: TRBJ2-7
CDR3 length: 13
clone size: once
D gene: -
V gene: TRBV5-6

CDR3 DNA: TGTGCCAGTAGTGTTGACAGGGTGAACACTGAAGCTTTCTTT
CDR3 protein: CASSVDRVNTEAFF
J gene: TRBJ1-1
CDR3 length: 14
clone size: -
D gene: TRBD1
V gene: TRBV19

CDR3 DNA: TGTGCCAGCACCGGCGGGAGGGCCATGCGCCGGCAGTACTTC
CDR3 protein: CASTGGRAMRRQYF
J gene: TRBJ2-7
CDR3 length: 14
clone size: -
D gene: TRBD2
V gene: TRBV2

CDR3 DNA: TGTGCCAGCAGCCCCCGGACAGGAAAGAACACTGAAGCTTTCTTT
CDR3 protein: CASSPRTGKNTEAFF
J gene: TRBJ1-1
CDR3 length: 15
clone size: -
D gene: TRBD1
V gene: TRBV14

CDR3 DNA: TGTGCCAGTAGTTCACCGATACTACACACCGGGGAGCTGTTTTTT
CDR3 protein: CASSSPILHTGELFF
J gene: TRBJ2-2
CDR3 length: 15
clone size: once
D gene: -
V gene: TRBV19

CDR3 DNA: TGTGCCAGCAGGCGGGAGGTGGACAACGAGCAGTACTTC
CDR3 protein: CASRREVDNEQYF
J gene: TRBJ2-7
CDR3 length: 13
clone size: -
D gene: TRBD2
V gene: TRBV5-4

CDR3 DNA: TGTGCCAGCAGCCAAGAGCTCCCGGGACAGGGGTTACTCCAAATCCAAGAGACCCAGTACTTC
CDR3 protein: CASSQELPGQGLLQIQETQYF
J gene: TRBJ2-5
CDR3 length: 21
clone size: -
D gene: TRBD1
V gene: TRBV4-2

CDR3 DNA: TGTGCCAGCAGCTTACCCCGGGACAGGGGTCCAGATACGCAGTATTTT
CDR3 protein: CASSLPRDRGPDTQYF
J gene: TRBJ2-3
CDR3 length: 16
clone size: -
D gene: TRBD1
V gene: TRBV7-6

CDR3 DNA: TGTGCCAGCGGCTTACTATCGAACACTGAAGCTTTCTTT
CDR3 protein: CASGLLSNTEAFF
J gene: TRBJ1-1
CDR3 length: 13
clone size: -
D gene: -
V gene: TRBV28

CDR3 DNA: TGTGCCACCAGCAGAACGCAGGGATCCTACGAGCAGTACTTC
CDR3 protein: CATSRTQGSYEQYF
J gene: TRBJ2-7
CDR3 length: 14
clone size: -
D gene: -
V gene: TRBV15

CDR3 DNA: TGTGCCAGCAGTGCGGAGGGGTTAAATCTGGGCTACACCTTC
CDR3 protein: CASSAEGLNLGYTF
J gene: TRBJ1-2
CDR3 length: 14
clone size: few
D gene: -
V gene: TRBV2

CDR3 DNA: TGTGCCAGCAGCTTTGACCCAGGGGATAGCAATCAGCCCCAGCATTTT
CDR3 protein: CASSFDPGDSNQPQHF
J gene: TRBJ1-5
CDR3 length: 16
clone size: -
D gene: -
V gene: TRBV12-1

CDR3 DNA: TGTGCCAGCAGTCCGACAGAAAACTATGGCTACACCTTC
CDR3 protein: CASSPTENYGYTF
J gene: TRBJ1-2
CDR3 length: 13
clone size: -
D gene: -
V gene: TRBV6-5

CDR3 DNA: TGTGCCACCCGAGACCTAGCGACCAACACCGGGGAGCTGTTTTTT
CDR3 protein: CATRDLATNTGELFF
J gene: TRBJ2-2
CDR3 length: 15
clone size: -
D gene: -
V gene: TRBV6-5

CDR3 DNA: TGTGCCTGGAGCACACGAATCTCTGGAAACACCATATATTTT
CDR3 protein: CAWSTRISGNTIYF
J gene: TRBJ1-3
CDR3 length: 14
clone size: -
D gene: -
V gene: TRBV30

CDR3 DNA: TGTGCCAGCATCCCGGGAATCCTATTGGGGAATGAGCAGTTCTTC
CDR3 protein: CASIPGILLGNEQFF
J gene: TRBJ2-1
CDR3 length: 15
clone size: once
D gene: -
V gene: TRBV28

CDR3 DNA: TGTGCCAGCAGCCCGAGACTAGCGGGAGGGGTTGAGCAGTTCTTC
CDR3 protein: CASSPRLAGGVEQFF
J gene: TRBJ2-1
CDR3 length: 15
clone size: -
D gene: TRBD2
V gene: TRBV5-4

CDR3 DNA: TGTGCCACCAGCAGAGATTTTGGGGGCCGGGACGAGCAGTACTTC
CDR3 protein: CATSRDFGGRDEQYF
J gene: TRBJ2-7
CDR3 length: 15
clone size: -
D gene: -
V gene: TRBV15

CDR3 DNA: TGCGCCAGCAGCTTGGCACAGGGTCGGACTGAAGCTTTCTTT
CDR3 protein: CASSLAQGRTEAFF
J gene: TRBJ1-1
CDR3 length: 14
clone size: -
D gene: -
V gene: TRBV5-1

CDR3 DNA: TGTGCCAGCAGCCAAGAAGGGACTAGCGGGAGGGATGCCTACGAGCAGTACTTC
CDR3 protein: CASSQEGTSGRDAYEQYF
J gene: TRBJ2-7
CDR3 length: 18
clone size: -
D gene: TRBD2
V gene: TRBV4-2

CDR3 DNA: TGTGCCAGCAGTTCGAGAGTGACAGGGTGGCAAGAGACCCAGTACTTC
CDR3 protein: CASSSRVTGWQETQYF
J gene: TRBJ2-5
CDR3 length: 16
clone size: -
D gene: TRBD1
V gene: TRBV28

CDR3 DNA: TGTGCCAGCAGCCCTCACTTAGCGGGAACCGACACCGGGGAGCTGTTTTTT
CDR3 protein: CASSPHLAGTDTGELFF
J gene: TRBJ2-2
CDR3 length: 17
clone size: -
D gene: TRBD2
V gene: TRBV9

CDR3 DNA: TGTGCCAGCGGTGTCTGGACAGAACAAGAGACCCAGTACTTC
CDR3 protein: CASGVWTEQETQYF
J gene: TRBJ2-5
CDR3 length: 14
clone size: -
D gene: -
V gene: TRBV28

CDR3 DNA: TGCGCCAGCAGCCTCGTGGGGCGCGGCTACGAGCAGTACTTC
CDR3 protein: CASSLVGRGYEQYF
J gene: TRBJ2-7
CDR3 length: 14
clone size: -
D gene: -
V gene: TRBV4-1

CDR3 DNA: TGTGCCAGCAGCAACCACCAGGGGGGTTCCTACGAGCAGTACTTC
CDR3 protein: CASSNHQGGSYEQYF
J gene: TRBJ2-7
CDR3 length: 15
clone size: -
D gene: -
V gene: TRBV27

CDR3 DNA: TGTGCCAGCAGTAACGCCGGGAGTAGGGGCGCAGATACGCAGTATTTT
CDR3 protein: CASSNAGSRGADTQYF
J gene: TRBJ2-3
CDR3 length: 16
clone size: -
D gene: -
V gene: TRBV28

CDR3 DNA: TGTGCCAGCACCAGGGACAGCAAGGGGACCCAGTACTTC
CDR3 protein: CASTRDSKGTQYF
J gene: TRBJ2-5
CDR3 length: 13
clone size: -
D gene: TRBD1
V gene: TRBV5-4

CDR3 DNA: TGTGCCAGCAGCTTAGCGGAGATCTCCTACAATGAGCAGTTCTTC
CDR3 protein: CASSLAEISYNEQFF
J gene: TRBJ2-1
CDR3 length: 15
clone size: few
D gene: -
V gene: TRBV7-6

CDR3 DNA: TGTGCCAGCAGCCCAGTGACTGGGGGGACTAATGAAAAACTGTTTTTT
CDR3 protein: CASSPVTGGTNEKLFF
J gene: TRBJ1-4
CDR3 length: 16
clone size: -
D gene: -
V gene: TRBV5-6

CDR3 DNA: TGTGCCAGCAGCTCAGGGGATGGGGCAGGGGGCGAGTACGAGCAGTACTTC
CDR3 protein: CASSSGDGAGGEYEQYF
J gene: TRBJ2-7
CDR3 length: 17
clone size: -
D gene: TRBD1
V gene: TRBV9

CDR3 DNA: TGTGCCTGGAGAGGACAGGGGTTCACTGAAGCTTTCTTT
CDR3 protein: CAWRGQGFTEAFF
J gene: TRBJ1-1
CDR3 length: 13
clone size: few
D gene: TRBD1
V gene: TRBV30

CDR3 DNA: TGTGCCAGCAGCTTAGATGTGGCCAGGGGCTACGAGCAGTACTTC
CDR3 protein: CASSLDVARGYEQYF
J gene: TRBJ2-7
CDR3 length: 15
clone size: -
D gene: -
V gene: TRBV7-6

CDR3 DNA: TGTGCCAGCAGAGGAGCCGTGACAGGGGACTACACCTTC
CDR3 protein: CASRGAVTGDYTF
J gene: TRBJ1-2
CDR3 length: 13
clone size: -
D gene: TRBD1
V gene: TRBV2

CDR3 DNA: TGTGCCAGCTCACCGACAGGCAACGCCTACGAGCAGTACTTC
CDR3 protein: CASSPTGNAYEQYF
J gene: TRBJ2-7
CDR3 length: 14
clone size: -
D gene: -
V gene: TRBV18

CDR3 DNA: TGTGCCAGTAGTAGCAGGGGTCCCTACAATGAGCAGTTCTTC
CDR3 protein: CASSSRGPYNEQFF
J gene: TRBJ2-1
CDR3 length: 14
clone size: -
D gene: -
V gene: TRBV19

CDR3 DNA: TGCAGCGCAGGGGCAGAGACCCAGTACTTC
CDR3 protein: CSAGAETQYF
J gene: TRBJ2-5
CDR3 length: 10
clone size: once
D gene: -
V gene: TRBV29-1

CDR3 DNA: TGTGCCAGCAGAACAGGGAGCTATGGCTACACCTTC
CDR3 protein: CASRTGSYGYTF
J gene: TRBJ1-2
CDR3 length: 12
clone size: -
D gene: -
V gene: TRBV6-5

CDR3 DNA: TGTGCCTGGAGTAAGCGGCAGGGACACCGGGGAGCTGTTTTT
CDR3 protein: CAWSKRQGHRGAVF
J gene: TRBJ2-2
CDR3 length: 14
clone size: -
D gene: -
V gene: TRBV30